This T cell receptor (beta chain) was retrieved from a study of CD8+ T cells in alopecia areata. Overall study: Treated patients were dosed with oral tofacitinib, taking 5 to 10 mg twice daily.

Whole-study results and caveats: Normal-skin resident alphabeta T cells also appear among scalp sample sequences. TCR sharing was clearer in mice than between patients, perhaps partly owing to patient HLA diversity.

After isolation, RNA underwent reverse transcription to generate cDNA as the sequencing template. The protocol was immunoSEQ multiplex PCR, while the TCRdb copy is restricted to in-frame clones and leaves out a portion. This table has hundreds of thousands of clones, roughly 69% appearing once. For this clone: Its target is not known.

Individuals with alopecia areata gave both lesional scalp punch biopsies and peripheral blood for collection. Source: CD4+ T cells sorted from blood, taken at week 0. This receptor was obtained from a human donor with alopecia areata.

The CDR3 sequence is CAWSSTVTEAFF. The CDR3 bases are TGTGCCTGGAGTTCCACAGTAACTGAAGCTTTCTTT. The rearrangement uses TRBV30 and TRBJ1-1; no clear D. The CDR3 length is 12 residues. Germline lookup yields CDR1 GTSNPN and CDR2 SVGIG (reference sequence). With 2 bases removed from V and 5 bases from J, the gap between germline ends came to 9 bases.